The 31 T cell receptor beta chains listed next were all sequenced from one sample in a study of cytomegalovirus exposure and HLA in healthy donors. Researchers ran the PCR with 60 Vbeta and 13 Jbeta primers. Here immunoSEQ multiplex PCR was the method, and the copy in TCRdb shows in-frame clones only, minus some. The sample records roughly 190,000 clones, approximately 70% being singletons. The source material was PBMCs. These receptor sequences come from a woman aged 25 to 39 in good health and CMV-seronegative.

The chain has TRBV19 and TRBJ1-1; D gene unclear. V lost 0 bases and J 5 bases, leaving 13 bases between the germline ends. This CDR3 comprises 15 residues. Germline CDR1 and CDR2: LNHDA and SQIVND (reference sequence). CDR3 nucleotides: TGTGCCAGTAGTATAGAGAGGGCAGTTTGGACTGAAGCTTTCTTT. Its protein product is CASSIERAVWTEAFF.

This clone was detected a few times. The J gene is TRBJ2-5, the V gene TRBV5-1; 8 positions match TRBD2. This CDR3 is built from 15 residues. Germline V lookup: CDR1 SGHRS, CDR2 YFSETQ. J lost 4 bases, V lost 2 bases, and 7 bases had no gene match. CDR3 in DNA: TGCGCCAGCAGCTTATCAGCGGGGGTCCGAGAGACCCAGTACTTC. Translated: CASSLSAGVRETQYF.

The chain joins TRBV19 to TRBJ1-1; TRBD1 matches at 8 bases. This CDR3 contains 16 residues. Germline V CDR1 and CDR2: LNHDA, SQIVND (reference sequence). V dropped 3 bases and J dropped 6; count of bases not matched to a gene: 12. CDR3 DNA: TGTGCCAGTAGTATCCCAACCGGGACAGGTCTTTCTGAAGCTTTCTTT. Its protein is CASSIPTGTGLSEAFF.

The chain uses TRBV11-2 and TRBJ1-1; 7 bases agree with TRBD1. The V gene's germline CDR1 is SGHAT and CDR2 FQNNGV. V gave up 5 bases and J gave up 0 bases; unmatched junction bases: 9. The CDR3 loop spans 16 amino acids. The CDR3, as DNA: TGTGCCAGCAGCCGACTCCGGACAGGCCTGAACACTGAAGCTTTCTTT. It encodes CASSRLRTGLNTEAFF. Complete variable domain (other parts from reference TRBV11-2 and TRBJ1-1): EAGVAQSPRYKIIEKRQSVAFWCNPISGHATLYWYQQILGQGPKLLIQFQNNGVVDDSQLPKDRFSAERLKGVDSTLKIQPAKLEDSAVYLCASSRLRTGLNTEAFFGQGTRLTVV.

The CDR3 spells CASSFRSSSYEQYF. CDR3 bases: TGTGCCAGCAGTTTTAGGAGTAGCTCCTACGAGCAGTACTTC. The chain joins TRBV27 to TRBJ2-5; D unresolved. The last part of the DNA fits TRBJ2-7 better; the J call may be wrong. CDR1 MNHEY and CDR2 SMNVEV come from the germline V gene (reference sequence). The CDR3 sequence is 14 residues long.

This clone was detected once. The rearrangement links TRBV9 to TRBJ2-3; no firm D call. Per germline, CDR1 SGDLS and CDR2 YYNGEE. The CDR3 has 14 residues. V lost 0 bases, J lost 2 bases, and 7 bases lay in between. In DNA form, the CDR3 reads TGTGCCAGCAGCGTAGCCCCATCCACAGATACGCAGTATTTT. Amino acid sequence: CASSVAPSTDTQYF.

The J gene is TRBJ1-2, the V gene TRBV9; 8 nucleotides line up with TRBD1. Germline V CDR1 and CDR2: SGDLS, YYNGEE. Trimming cost V 3 bases and J 4 bases; bases outside gene matches: 8. The length of the CDR3 is 15 residues. The CDR3 nucleotides read TGTGCCAGCAGCGGTGGAACAGGGGGATTCTATGGCTACACCTTC. Its translation: CASSGGTGGFYGYTF.

This chain links TRBV4-1 with TRBJ1-1, with D tentatively TRBD1 (5 bases). Looked up from germline, CDR1 is MGHRA and CDR2 is YSYEKL. The germline V and J ends were trimmed by 5 bases and 9 bases, with 19 bases remaining between them. CDR3 size: 14 residues. As DNA, the CDR3 is TGCGCCAGCAGCTACGGACCCCAGGGTGGCCAAGCTTTCTTT. It translates to CASSYGPQGGQAFF.

V usage is TRBV2 and J usage is TRBJ2-1; D gene unclear. The CDR3 totals 13 residues. V shed 6 bases and J shed 6 bases, with 12 bases lying between them. Germline assignment: CDR1 SNHLY and CDR2 FYNNEI. The CDR3: CASRVDSVNEQFF. In DNA, the CDR3 is TGTGCCAGCAGGGTAGATAGTGTCAATGAGCAGTTCTTC.

This chain uses TRBV2 with TRBJ2-3, with TRBD2 as a possible D gene (6 bases). Germline values: CDR1 SNHLY, CDR2 FYNNEI. With 2 bases removed from V and 2 bases from J, the gap between germline ends came to 17 bases. The CDR3 is 17 residues long. In DNA form, the CDR3 reads TGTGCCAGCAGTGAACCCCGGGACTCCCCCGCCACAGATACGCAGTATTTT. Its protein product is CASSEPRDSPATDTQYF.

The V and J genes are TRBV9 and TRBJ2-2; the D is unclear. CDR1 is SGDLS, CDR2 YYNGEE, per germline. The CDR3 runs to 13 residues. With 0 bases removed from V and 6 bases from J, the gap between germline ends came to 6 bases. The chain's CDR3 is CASSVGVPGELFF. The CDR3 DNA is TGTGCCAGCAGCGTAGGAGTCCCCGGGGAGCTGTTTTTT.

V gene TRBV7-9 combines with J gene TRBJ1-4, with D unresolved. Germline V gene data show CDR1 as SEHNR and CDR2 as FQNEAQ (reference sequence). Trimming pared 3 bases from V and 0 bases from J, leaving 8 bases between. The CDR3 loop spans 15 amino acids. The CDR3 region has the DNA TGTGCCAGCAGCTTGACACCCACAACTAATGAAAAACTGTTTTTT. This translates into CASSLTPTTNEKLFF.

This chain joins TRBV5-6 and TRBJ2-3; 7 nucleotides match TRBD2. CDR1 and CDR2 (germline): SGHDT, YYEEEE. V dropped 0 bases and J dropped 4; count of bases not matched to a gene: 5. The CDR3 is 15 amino acids. CDR3 nucleotides: TGTGCCAGCAGCTTGGTGGCGGGGGTCCCAGATACGCAGTATTTT. Residues: CASSLVAGVPDTQYF.

This chain links TRBV2 with TRBJ2-7, with 11 bases matching TRBD1. This CDR3 has 15 amino acids. CDR1 and CDR2 from the germline V gene are SNHLY and FYNNEI. The junction had 6 bases not matched to a gene; V was cut back by 6 bases and J by 2 bases. DNA for the CDR3: TGTGCCAGCAGACCAGGACAGGGGGCCCCCTACGAGCAGTACTTC. As protein: CASRPGQGAPYEQYF.

A word on this clone: Since the CDR3 does not end with the conserved phenylalanine or tryptophan, this likely comes from a read error. V and J are TRBV7-9 and TRBJ1-4; the D gene is possibly TRBD1 (6 bases). The CDR3 covers 14 residues. V gave up 5 bases and J gave up 8 bases, with 15 bases separating them. CDR1 is SEHNR, CDR2 FQNEAQ, per germline (reference sequence). The CDR3 protein is CASSRGASSEKLFL. In DNA, the CDR3 is TGTGCCAGCAGCCGGGGGGCGTCTAGCGAAAAACTGTTTCTT.

This clone showed up just a few times. The chain carries TRBV2 and TRBJ2-3; D gene ambiguous. Germline V lookup: CDR1 SNHLY, CDR2 FYNNEI. This CDR3 comprises 15 residues. Trimming pared 2 bases from V and 4 bases from J, leaving 13 bases between. The CDR3 region has the DNA TGTGCCAGCAGTGAAATCGAGGCGGCGGCAGATACGCAGTATTTT. Protein: CASSEIEAAADTQYF.

The gene calls are TRBV27 and TRBJ1-1; D unresolved. Germline V gives CDR1 MNHEY, CDR2 SMNVEV (reference sequence). V was cut by 4 bases and J by 10 bases, with 22 bases left in between. CDR3 size: 15 residues. CDR3 region: CASSSAAWSGRAAFF. The CDR3 DNA follows: TGTGCCAGCAGTTCTGCAGCGTGGTCGGGGAGGGCAGCTTTCTTT.

J is TRBJ2-7 and V is TRBV11-2; TRBD2 aligns across 7 bases. Losses at the gene ends were 5 bases for V and 5 bases for J; bases not matched to a gene: 3. The CDR3 loop spans 12 amino acids. CDR1 and CDR2 (germline): SGHAT, FQNNGV. CDR3 loop: CASSRGVNEQYF. The DNA for the CDR3 is TGTGCCAGCAGCCGGGGGGTGAACGAGCAGTACTTC. The whole variable domain, remainder taken from reference TRBV11-2 and TRBJ2-7, is EAGVAQSPRYKIIEKRQSVAFWCNPISGHATLYWYQQILGQGPKLLIQFQNNGVVDDSQLPKDRFSAERLKGVDSTLKIQPAKLEDSAVYLCASSRGVNEQYFGPGTRLTVT.

The chain employs TRBV4-3 and TRBJ1-2; a possible D gene is TRBD1 (6 bases). Germline values: CDR1 LGHNA, CDR2 YSLEER. The CDR3 is made up of 14 amino acids. V gave up 1 base and J gave up 8 bases, with 14 bases separating them. This chain's CDR3 is CASSQALDSTGYTF. In nucleotides, the CDR3 is TGCGCCAGCAGCCAAGCTTTGGACAGTACGGGCTACACCTTC.

In its sample, this clone was seen once. CDR3 protein: CASSQLVEIPGELFF. In nucleotides, the CDR3 is TGTGCCAGCAGCCAACTGGTTGAGATACCCGGGGAGCTGTTTTTT. This chain connects TRBV5-8 to TRBJ2-2, with D unresolved. This CDR3 has 15 residues. With 4 bases removed from V and 6 bases from J, the gap between germline ends came to 16 bases. The germline V gene has CDR1 SGHTS and CDR2 YDEGEE.

The chain carries TRBV6-5 and TRBJ1-2; no reliable D call. The germline V gene has CDR1 MNHEY and CDR2 SVGAGI. There are 13 residues in the CDR3. Trimming cost V 0 bases and J 8 bases, with 10 bases left between them. The CDR3 DNA follows: TGTGCCAGCAGTTACTCGAGGGCCGTGGGCTACACCTTC. As protein: CASSYSRAVGYTF.

The chain carries TRBV5-1 and TRBJ2-1; 13 bases align to TRBD2. Trimming removed 4 bases from V and 7 bases from J; junction bases left unmatched: 5. CDR1 is SGHRS, CDR2 YFSETQ, per germline. The CDR3 runs 15 residues. This CDR3 is CASSRGTSGENEQFF. CDR3 coding DNA: TGCGCCAGCAGCCGCGGGACTAGCGGGGAGAATGAGCAGTTCTTC.

The rearrangement links TRBV19 to TRBJ1-3, with a weak D call TRBD1 (5 bases). This CDR3 region has 16 residues. V lost 9 bases to trimming and J lost 2 bases, with 20 bases between them. Germline loops: CDR1 LNHDA, CDR2 SQIVND (reference sequence). The CDR3 spells CARATGKVLPGNTIYF. In nucleotides, the CDR3 is TGTGCCAGAGCCACAGGTAAAGTACTCCCTGGAAACACCATATATTTT.

Only one count was recorded for this clone. J is TRBJ2-5 and V is TRBV5-4; D perhaps matches TRBD1 (5 bases). The tail of the sequence fits TRBJ2-7 better, so the J call may be wrong. CDR1 is SGHNT and CDR2 is YYREEE in the germline V gene (reference sequence). This CDR3 is built from 14 residues. The CDR3 spells CASSFGPGQDEQYF. For the CDR3, the DNA is TGTGCCAGCAGCTTTGGGCCAGGGCAGGACGAGCAGTACTTC.

In nucleotides, the CDR3 is TGTGCCTGGAGTGGAGGACAGGGGGCGTACACCGGGGAGCTGTTTTTT. It encodes CAWSGGQGAYTGELFF. The J gene is TRBJ2-2, the V gene TRBV30; 11 nucleotides line up with TRBD1. The germline V gene has CDR1 GTSNPN and CDR2 SVGIG (reference sequence). The CDR3 extends over 16 amino acids. V shed 1 base and J 3 bases; nucleotides not matched to a gene: 4.

The chain has TRBV6-5 and TRBJ1-1; D gene uncertain. The CDR3 is made up of 13 amino acids. V lost 6 bases and J 1 base, leaving 9 bases between the germline ends. The germline gives CDR1 MNHEY, CDR2 SVGAGI. The CDR3 DNA reads as TGTGCCAGCAGCCCGCGGCCGAACACTGAAGCTTTCTTT. Protein: CASSPRPNTEAFF.

V is TRBV7-2 and J is TRBJ2-3; 9 bases match TRBD2. V shed 0 bases and J 0 bases; nucleotides not matched to a gene: 7. The length of the CDR3 is 18 residues. Germline V lookup: CDR1 SGHTA, CDR2 FQGNSA. The CDR3 nucleotides are TGTGCCAGCAGCTTAGCCTGGAGCGGGGGGATAAGCACAGATACGCAGTATTTT. Encoded protein: CASSLAWSGGISTDTQYF.

The chain combines TRBV27 with TRBJ1-1, with 7 bases matching TRBD1. This CDR3 is built from 16 residues. Germline V gene lookup returns CDR1 MNHEY and CDR2 SMNVEV (reference sequence). J was trimmed by 3 bases and V by 8 bases; bases with no gene match: 15. CDR3 nucleotide sequence: TGTGCCAGCCAATCGGGGGGGGCAGGGGGATACACTGAAGCTTTCTTT. As protein: CASQSGGAGGYTEAFF.

The chain is built from TRBV11-2 and TRBJ2-7; D unresolved. This CDR3 is built from 12 residues. Germline V gene data show CDR1 as SGHAT and CDR2 as FQNNGV. V lost 4 bases and J lost 0, with 4 bases in between. CDR3 DNA: TGTGCCAGCAGCTCGAGCTCCTACGAGCAGTACTTC. It specifies CASSSSSYEQYF.

This chain connects TRBV2 to TRBJ1-1, with 8 bases fitting TRBD1. V lost 0 bases and J lost 0; bases outside the gene matches: 15. This CDR3 is 20 amino acids long. Germline lookup yields CDR1 SNHLY and CDR2 FYNNEI. CDR3 sequence: CASSEALLSRDRTLNTEAFF. The CDR3 DNA sequence: TGTGCCAGCAGTGAAGCGCTTCTGAGCCGGGACAGGACCCTGAACACTGAAGCTTTCTTT.

The chain carries TRBV7-9 and TRBJ1-4, with 7 positions matching TRBD1. The CDR3 consists of 18 residues. CDR1 is SEHNR, CDR2 FQNEAQ, per germline (reference sequence). Trimming removed 5 bases from V and 6 bases from J; junction bases left unmatched: 18. The CDR3 protein is CASSPYGEPRGKDEKLFF. The CDR3 DNA sequence: TGTGCCAGCAGCCCTTACGGGGAACCCAGGGGGAAGGATGAAAAACTGTTTTTT.